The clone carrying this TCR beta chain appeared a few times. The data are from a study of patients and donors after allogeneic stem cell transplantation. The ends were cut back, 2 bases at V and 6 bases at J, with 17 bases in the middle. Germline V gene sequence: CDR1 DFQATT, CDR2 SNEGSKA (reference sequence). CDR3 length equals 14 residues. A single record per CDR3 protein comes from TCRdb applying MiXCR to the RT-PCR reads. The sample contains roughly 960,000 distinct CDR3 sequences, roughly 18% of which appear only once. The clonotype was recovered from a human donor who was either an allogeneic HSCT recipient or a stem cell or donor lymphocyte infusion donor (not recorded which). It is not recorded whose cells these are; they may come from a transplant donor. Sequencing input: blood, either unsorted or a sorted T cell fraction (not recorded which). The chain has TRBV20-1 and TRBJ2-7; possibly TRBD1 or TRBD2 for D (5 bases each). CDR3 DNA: TGCAGTGCTAGAAGCCGTCTGAGGGGAAGCGAGCAGTACTTC. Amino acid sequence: CSARSRLRGSEQYF.